One sample yielded the 18 T cell receptor beta chains listed below, sequenced in a study of blood T cell repertoires in COVID-19. Clones were read by immunoSEQ multiplex PCR, and TCRdb kept only the in-frame ones, dropping some. This table holds just under 50,000 clones, around 79% found once. Specimen: peripheral blood. The receptors stem from a man aged 65 to 79 with acute or convalescent COVID-19.

The gene calls are TRBV11-1 and TRBJ2-3, with D possibly being TRBD1 (6 bases). Germline CDR1 reads SGHAT; CDR2 reads FQDESV (reference sequence). This CDR3 has 15 residues. V was clipped by 2 bases and J by 2 bases, with 11 bases between them. DNA of the CDR3: TGTGCCAGCAGCTTAATGACAGGTGCCACAGATACGCAGTATTTT. Translated, it gives CASSLMTGATDTQYF. The full variable domain, completed using reference TRBV11-1 and TRBJ2-3, is EAEVAQSPRYKITEKSQAVAFWCDPISGHATLYWYRQILGQGPELLVQFQDESVVDDSQLPKDRFSAERLKGVDSTLKIQPAELGDSAMYLCASSLMTGATDTQYFGPGTRLTVL.

This chain uses TRBV7-8 with TRBJ1-3, with 8 nucleotides matching TRBD1. The germline gives CDR1 SGHVS, CDR2 FQNEAQ. The CDR3 runs 17 residues. The ends lost 2 bases at V and 4 bases at J; junction bases unmatched: 10. The CDR3 coding sequence is TGTGCCAGCAGCTTAAATTTCGGACAGGGTCAGGGAAACACCATATATTTT. This sequence encodes CASSLNFGQGQGNTIYF.

The rearrangement uses TRBV11-2 and TRBJ1-3; perhaps TRBD1 as D (5 bases). The germline V and J ends were trimmed by 3 bases and 0 bases, with 6 bases remaining between them. The CDR3 runs to 14 residues. Germline values: CDR1 SGHAT, CDR2 FQNNGV. Written as DNA, the CDR3 is TGTGCCAGCAGCTTGGACATCTCTGGAAACACCATATATTTT. Its protein product is CASSLDISGNTIYF.

This chain uses TRBV12-3 or TRBV12-4 with TRBJ1-5; tentative D call: TRBD1 (5 bases). Between the trimmed V and J ends, which lost 5 bases and 6 bases, there was a span of 11 bases. This CDR3 is 13 amino acids long. The CDR3 DNA follows: TGTGCCAGCAGTCGCAGGGTGGTTCAGCCCCAGCATTTT. It translates to CASSRRVVQPQHF.

This clone is labeled medium-sized (0.01 to 0.1%). The J gene is TRBJ2-4, the V gene TRBV11-2; possible D gene TRBD1, 6 bases. The CDR3 extends over 14 amino acids. Looked up from germline, CDR1 is SGHAT and CDR2 is FQNNGV. The ends were cut back, 3 bases at V and 5 bases at J, with 11 bases in the middle. CDR3 nucleotide sequence: TGTGCCAGCAGCTTGACATGGACAGAAAACATTCAGTACTTC. As protein: CASSLTWTENIQYF. The whole variable domain, remainder taken from reference TRBV11-2 and TRBJ2-4, is EAGVAQSPRYKIIEKRQSVAFWCNPISGHATLYWYQQILGQGPKLLIQFQNNGVVDDSQLPKDRFSAERLKGVDSTLKIQPAKLEDSAVYLCASSLTWTENIQYFGAGTRLSVL.

The chain carries TRBV6-5 and TRBJ1-1; D not certain. V lost 9 bases to trimming and J lost 1 base, with 12 bases between them. From germline, CDR1 is MNHEY and CDR2 SVGAGI. The CDR3 is made up of 13 amino acids. The CDR3: CASSLQRNTEAFF. CDR3 nucleotide sequence: TGTGCCAGTAGTCTACAGAGGAACACTGAAGCTTTCTTT.

The chain uses TRBV6-1 and TRBJ2-7; weak D call: TRBD1 (5 bases). The CDR3 has 12 amino acids. V was cut by 1 base and J by 6 bases, with 7 bases left in between. Germline V gives CDR1 MNHNS, CDR2 SASEGT. The CDR3 sequence: CASSEERGEQYF. The DNA for the CDR3 is TGTGCCAGCAGTGAAGAAAGGGGCGAGCAGTACTTC.

The chain combines TRBV9 with TRBJ2-5, with D possibly TRBD2 on 7 matching bases. Germline CDR1 is SGDLS and CDR2 is YYNGEE. The CDR3 is 16 amino acids. V was trimmed by 0 bases and J by 4 bases, leaving 16 bases between them. The DNA of the CDR3 is TGTGCCAGCAGCGTAGGAGGGGGGGCCTTAATAGAGACCCAGTACTTC. The encoded protein is CASSVGGGALIETQYF.

V is TRBV4-2 and J is TRBJ1-1; TRBD1 is a possible D gene (5 bases). V lost 3 bases and J 2 bases, leaving 16 bases between the germline ends. This CDR3 is built from 16 residues. Germline V gene sequence: CDR1 LGHNA, CDR2 YNFKEQ. This CDR3 is CASSQTDRTPNTEAFF. The CDR3 nucleotides read TGTGCCAGCAGCCAGACAGACCGGACACCTAACACTGAAGCTTTCTTT.

The chain links TRBV6-5 to TRBJ2-2, with 7 bases fitting TRBD1. The trim removed 5 bases at V and 4 bases at J, leaving 7 bases unmatched. Germline assignment: CDR1 MNHEY and CDR2 SVGAGI. The CDR3 spans 15 residues. The CDR3 loop reads CASSKRTGSTGELFF. Written as DNA, the CDR3 is TGTGCCAGCAGTAAGAGGACAGGTTCCACCGGGGAGCTGTTTTTT.

The chain employs TRBV15 and TRBJ1-5; TRBD1 agrees at 7 bases. From germline, CDR1 is LNHNV and CDR2 YYDKDF (reference sequence). This CDR3 has 17 residues. The J segment lost 4 bases and the V segment lost 0 bases, leaving 9 bases of the junction unmatched. CDR3 loop: CATSRDYTTGENQPQHF. CDR3 nucleotides: TGTGCCACCAGCAGAGATTACACTACAGGGGAGAATCAGCCCCAGCATTTT.

The chain links TRBV3-1 (or the pseudogene TRBV3-2) to TRBJ1-5; D not certain. V was shortened by 2 bases and J by 5 bases, with 7 bases between the two germline ends. The length of the CDR3 is 13 residues. CDR1 is LGHDT, CDR2 YNNKEL, per germline (reference sequence). The CDR3 spells CASSQWGDQPQHF. CDR3 coding DNA: TGTGCCAGCAGCCAATGGGGAGATCAGCCCCAGCATTTT.

The gene calls are TRBV28 and TRBJ2-3; no clear D. Per germline, CDR1 MDHEN and CDR2 SYDVKM. Trimming took off 4 bases at V and 2 bases at J, with 10 bases between the two ends. There are 14 residues in the CDR3. In DNA form, the CDR3 reads TGTGCCAGCAGTTCGGCGGCGAACACAGATACGCAGTATTTT. Protein: CASSSAANTDTQYF.

V is TRBV30 and J is TRBJ2-5; TRBD2 might be the D (7 bases). V lost 0 bases and J 8 bases, leaving 19 bases between the germline ends. Germline CDR1 and CDR2: GTSNPN and SVGIG (reference sequence). The CDR3 totals 15 residues. CDR3 region: CAWSVVGGGPLTQYF. CDR3 nucleotides: TGTGCCTGGAGTGTAGTCGGCGGGGGCCCGCTTACCCAGTACTTC.

The chain has TRBV28 and TRBJ2-7, with 7 bases aligning to TRBD1. The CDR3 sequence is 15 residues long. The ends lost 8 bases at V and 4 bases at J; junction bases unmatched: 14. Germline V CDR1 and CDR2: MDHEN, SYDVKM. The CDR3: CASSEYEGQLYEQYF. DNA for the CDR3: TGTGCCAGCTCCGAATACGAGGGACAGTTGTACGAGCAGTACTTC.

This chain joins TRBV6-1 and TRBJ2-1; D might be TRBD2 (5 bases). The germline V gene encodes CDR1 MNHNS and CDR2 SASEGT. The CDR3 length is 13 residues. V lost 1 base, J lost 12 bases, and 13 bases lay in between. The CDR3 protein is CASSEENASPQFF. For the CDR3, the DNA is TGTGCCAGCAGTGAAGAGAACGCTAGCCCGCAGTTCTTC.

This chain links TRBV2 with TRBJ2-3; D is unclear. Trimming removed 6 bases at V and 4 bases at J, with 14 bases between. Germline lookup yields CDR1 SNHLY and CDR2 FYNNEI. The CDR3 runs 14 residues. The CDR3 here is CASRNLAASDTQYF. As DNA, the CDR3 is TGTGCCAGCAGGAATCTGGCTGCCTCAGATACGCAGTATTTT.

The chain has TRBV7-8 and TRBJ2-7; D might be TRBD1 (6 bases). There are 16 residues in the CDR3. CDR1 and CDR2 from the germline V gene are SGHVS and FQNEAQ. V dropped 5 bases and J dropped 0 bases, with 17 bases sitting between them. The CDR3 here is CASSPRNRDSSYEQYF. The CDR3 DNA is TGTGCCAGCAGCCCACGAAACAGGGATAGCTCCTACGAGCAGTACTTC.